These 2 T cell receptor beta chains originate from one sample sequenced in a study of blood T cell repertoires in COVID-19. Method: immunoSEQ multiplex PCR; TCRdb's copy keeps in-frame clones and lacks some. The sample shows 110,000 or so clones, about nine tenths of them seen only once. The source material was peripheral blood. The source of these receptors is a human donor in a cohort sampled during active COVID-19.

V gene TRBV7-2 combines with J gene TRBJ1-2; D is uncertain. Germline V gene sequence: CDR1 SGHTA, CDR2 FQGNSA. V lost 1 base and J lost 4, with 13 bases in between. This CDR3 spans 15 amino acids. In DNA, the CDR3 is TGTGCCAGCAGCTTAGACAGCTCTCTGGGCTATGGCTACACCTTC. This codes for CASSLDSSLGYGYTF.

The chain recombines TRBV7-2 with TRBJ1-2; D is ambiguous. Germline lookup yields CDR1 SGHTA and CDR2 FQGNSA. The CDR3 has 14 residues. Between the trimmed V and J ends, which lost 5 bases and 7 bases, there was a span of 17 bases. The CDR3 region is CASSPPGREIGYTF. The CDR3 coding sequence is TGTGCCAGCAGCCCCCCGGGGAGGGAGATTGGCTACACCTTC.